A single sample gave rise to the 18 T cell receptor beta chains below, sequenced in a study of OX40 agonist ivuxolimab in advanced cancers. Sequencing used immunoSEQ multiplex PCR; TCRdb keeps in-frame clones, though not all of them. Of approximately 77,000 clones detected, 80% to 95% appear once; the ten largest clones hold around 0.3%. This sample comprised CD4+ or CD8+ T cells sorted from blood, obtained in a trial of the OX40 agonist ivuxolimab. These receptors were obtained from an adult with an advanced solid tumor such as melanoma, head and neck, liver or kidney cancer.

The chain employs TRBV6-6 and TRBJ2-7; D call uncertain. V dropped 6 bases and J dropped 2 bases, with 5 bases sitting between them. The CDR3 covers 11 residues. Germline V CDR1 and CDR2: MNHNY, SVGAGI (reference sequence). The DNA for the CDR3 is TGTGCCAGCAGCGCGACCTACGAGCAGTACTTC. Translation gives CASSATYEQYF.

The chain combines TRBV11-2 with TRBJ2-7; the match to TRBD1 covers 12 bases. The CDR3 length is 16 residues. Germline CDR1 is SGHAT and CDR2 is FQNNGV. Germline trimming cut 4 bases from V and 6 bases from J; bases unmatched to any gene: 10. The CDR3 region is CASSSNSGTGGGEQYF. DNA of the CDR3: TGTGCCAGCAGCTCAAACTCCGGGACAGGGGGCGGCGAGCAGTACTTC.

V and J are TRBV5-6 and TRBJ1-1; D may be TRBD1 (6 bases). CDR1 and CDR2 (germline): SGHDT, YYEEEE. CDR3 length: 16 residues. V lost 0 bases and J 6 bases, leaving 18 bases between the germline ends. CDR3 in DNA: TGTGCCAGCAGCTTGGTCCAGGGGTGGACCCCTGCTGAAGCTTTCTTT. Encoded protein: CASSLVQGWTPAEAFF.

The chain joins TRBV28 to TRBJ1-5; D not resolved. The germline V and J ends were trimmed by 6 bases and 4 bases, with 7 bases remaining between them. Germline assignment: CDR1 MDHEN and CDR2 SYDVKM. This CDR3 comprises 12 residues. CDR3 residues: CASSQMNQPQHF. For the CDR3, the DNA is TGTGCCAGCAGCCAGATGAATCAGCCCCAGCATTTT.

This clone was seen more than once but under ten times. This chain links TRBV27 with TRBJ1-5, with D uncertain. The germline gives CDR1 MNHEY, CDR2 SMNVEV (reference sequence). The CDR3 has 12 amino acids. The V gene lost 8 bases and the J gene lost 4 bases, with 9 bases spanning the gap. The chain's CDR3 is CASGDRNQPQHF. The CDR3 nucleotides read TGTGCCAGCGGCGACCGGAATCAGCCCCAGCATTTT.

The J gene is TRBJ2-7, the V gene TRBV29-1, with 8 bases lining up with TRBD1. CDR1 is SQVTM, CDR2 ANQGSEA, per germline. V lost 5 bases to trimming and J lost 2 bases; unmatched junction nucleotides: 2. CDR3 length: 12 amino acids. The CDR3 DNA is TGCAGCGTTCAGGGGGCCGCCTACGAGCAGTACTTC. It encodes CSVQGAAYEQYF.

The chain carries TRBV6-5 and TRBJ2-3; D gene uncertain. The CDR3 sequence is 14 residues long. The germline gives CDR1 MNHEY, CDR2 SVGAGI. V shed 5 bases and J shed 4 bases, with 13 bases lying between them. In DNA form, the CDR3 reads TGTGCCAGCAGTCCATGGATTAGAGCAGATACGCAGTATTTT. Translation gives CASSPWIRADTQYF.

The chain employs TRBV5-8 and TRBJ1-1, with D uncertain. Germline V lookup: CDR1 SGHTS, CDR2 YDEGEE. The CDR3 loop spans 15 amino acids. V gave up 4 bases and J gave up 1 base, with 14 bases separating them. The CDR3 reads CASSATGRPNTEAFF. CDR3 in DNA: TGTGCCAGCAGCGCCACCGGACGGCCGAACACTGAAGCTTTCTTT. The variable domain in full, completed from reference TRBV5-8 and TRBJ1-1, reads EAGVTQSPTHLIKTRGQQATLRCSPISGHTSVYWYQQALGLGLQFLLWYDEGEERNRGNFPPRFSGRQFPNYSSELNVNALELEDSALYLCASSATGRPNTEAFFGQGTRLTVV.

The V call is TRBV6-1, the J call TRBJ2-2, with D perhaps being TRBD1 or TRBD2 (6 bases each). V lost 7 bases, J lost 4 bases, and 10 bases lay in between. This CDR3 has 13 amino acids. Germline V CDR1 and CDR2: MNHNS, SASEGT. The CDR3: CASMRDITGELFF. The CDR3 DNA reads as TGTGCCAGCATGCGGGACATCACCGGGGAGCTGTTTTTT.

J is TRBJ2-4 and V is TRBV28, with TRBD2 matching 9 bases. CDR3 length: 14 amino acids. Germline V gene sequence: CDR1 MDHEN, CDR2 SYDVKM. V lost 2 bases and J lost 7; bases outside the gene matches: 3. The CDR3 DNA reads TGTGCCAGCAGTTTAAGCGGGAGGCGGAACATTCAGTACTTC. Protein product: CASSLSGRRNIQYF.

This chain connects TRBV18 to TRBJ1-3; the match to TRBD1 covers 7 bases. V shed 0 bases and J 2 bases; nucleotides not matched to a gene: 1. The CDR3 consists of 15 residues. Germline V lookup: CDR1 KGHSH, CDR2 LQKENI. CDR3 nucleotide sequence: TGTGCCAGCTCACCACCGACAGGGCCTGGAAACACCATATATTTT. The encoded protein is CASSPPTGPGNTIYF.

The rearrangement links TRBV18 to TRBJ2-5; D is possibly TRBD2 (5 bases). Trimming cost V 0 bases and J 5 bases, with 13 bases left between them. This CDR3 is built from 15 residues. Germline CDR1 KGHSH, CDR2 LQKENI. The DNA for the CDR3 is TGTGCCAGCTCACCACCGGGGTTGCGGGCGGAGACCCAGTACTTC. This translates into CASSPPGLRAETQYF.

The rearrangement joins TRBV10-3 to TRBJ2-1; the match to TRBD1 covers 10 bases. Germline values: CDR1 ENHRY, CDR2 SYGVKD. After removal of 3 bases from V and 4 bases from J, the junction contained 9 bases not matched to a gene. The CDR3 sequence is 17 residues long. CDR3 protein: CAISDQTRDRGYNEQFF. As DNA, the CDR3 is TGTGCCATCAGTGACCAAACGCGGGACAGGGGATACAATGAGCAGTTCTTC.

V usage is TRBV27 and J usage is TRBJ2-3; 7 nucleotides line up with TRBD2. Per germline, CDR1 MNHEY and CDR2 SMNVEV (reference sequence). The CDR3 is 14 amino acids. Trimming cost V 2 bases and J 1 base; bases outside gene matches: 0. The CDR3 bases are TGTGCCAGCAGTTTACTAGCGGGCACAGATACGCAGTATTTT. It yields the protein CASSLLAGTDTQYF.

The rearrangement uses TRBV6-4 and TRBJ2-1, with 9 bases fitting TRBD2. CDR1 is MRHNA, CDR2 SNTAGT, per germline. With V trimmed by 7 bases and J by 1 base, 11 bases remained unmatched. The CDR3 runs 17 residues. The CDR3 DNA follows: TGTGCCAGCATTGTCAGGGTCGGACTAGCGTCCTACAATGAGCAGTTCTTC. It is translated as CASIVRVGLASYNEQFF.

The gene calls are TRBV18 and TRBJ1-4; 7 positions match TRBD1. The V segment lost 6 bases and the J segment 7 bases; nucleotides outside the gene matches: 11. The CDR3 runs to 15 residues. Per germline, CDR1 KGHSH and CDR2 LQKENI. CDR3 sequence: CASSPPGQKFEKLFF. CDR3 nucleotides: TGTGCCAGCTCCCCTCCGGGACAGAAATTTGAAAAACTGTTTTTT.

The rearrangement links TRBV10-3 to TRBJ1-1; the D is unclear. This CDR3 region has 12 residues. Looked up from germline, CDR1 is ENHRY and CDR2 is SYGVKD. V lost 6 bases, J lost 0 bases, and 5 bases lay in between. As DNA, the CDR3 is TGTGCCATCAGAGGGTTGAACACTGAAGCTTTCTTT. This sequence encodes CAIRGLNTEAFF.

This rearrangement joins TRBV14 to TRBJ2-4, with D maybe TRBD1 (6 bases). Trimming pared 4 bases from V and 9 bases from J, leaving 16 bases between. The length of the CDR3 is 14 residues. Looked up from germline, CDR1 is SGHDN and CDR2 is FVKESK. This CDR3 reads CASSLGQSASIQYF. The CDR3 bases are TGTGCCAGCAGCCTTGGACAGAGTGCGAGCATTCAGTACTTC.